These 31 T cell receptor beta chains were sequenced from one sample in a study of T cell responses to AZD1222 COVID-19 vaccine (dated by TCRdb to the early 2020s). Library prep was done by the immunoSEQ multiplex PCR assay. The clones in this table, taken by TCRdb from immuneACCESS, are in-frame only. Not every clone is retained; where verified, under half of the shortfall comes from an unresolved V gene, and the cause of the rest is unknown. This sample has some 180,000 clones in its table, and over 85% of those were observed once. Over 1.5% of the sample rests with the top ten. The sample's time point label, decoded: baseline before first vaccination. The material sequenced was peripheral blood, taken on day 0 of AZD1222 vaccination. The source is an adult in good health.

This clone was seen once. The CDR3 region has the DNA TGTGCCAGCACCCACCAAGCGGGCCCAGACACAGATACGCAGTATTTT. Amino acids: CASTHQAGPDTDTQYF. This rearrangement joins TRBV27 to TRBJ2-3; D is possibly TRBD2 (6 bases). CDR1 and CDR2 (germline): MNHEY, SMNVEV (reference sequence). The CDR3 runs 16 residues. V lost 7 bases and J lost 2, with 19 bases in between.

This chain joins TRBV4-1 and TRBJ2-2, with 10 bases matching TRBD1. This CDR3 is built from 16 residues. V dropped 1 base and J dropped 4; count of bases not matched to a gene: 3. Germline-derived CDR1 and CDR2 are MGHRA and YSYEKL. The CDR3 DNA is TGCGCCAGCAGCCAAGGACAGGGGGCTTCCACCGGGGAGCTGTTTTTT. This sequence encodes CASSQGQGASTGELFF.

The chain carries TRBV7-2 and TRBJ2-5, with D possibly being TRBD1 (5 bases). Trimming took off 3 bases at V and 5 bases at J, with 16 bases between the two ends. The CDR3 covers 15 residues. The V gene's germline CDR1 is SGHTA and CDR2 FQGNSA. The CDR3 spells CASSFDSYQGETQYF. In DNA form, the CDR3 reads TGTGCCAGCAGCTTCGACAGCTATCAGGGTGAGACCCAGTACTTC.

This clone came up once. The chain has TRBV30 and TRBJ1-1; D possibly corresponds to TRBD1 (5 bases). V gave up 7 bases and J gave up 4 bases, with 16 bases separating them. The CDR3 totals 13 residues. The germline V gene encodes CDR1 GTSNPN and CDR2 SVGIG (reference sequence). Written as DNA, the CDR3 is TGTGCCTCCGTTTTCTTAAGGGGCACTGAAGCTTTCTTT. Translation gives CASVFLRGTEAFF.

V is TRBV7-2 and J is TRBJ1-2, with D perhaps matching TRBD1 (5 bases). The V gene lost 7 bases and the J gene lost 3 bases, with 21 bases spanning the gap. The germline gives CDR1 SGHTA, CDR2 FQGNSA. CDR3 length: 16 residues. CDR3: CASTLRPGQSHYGYTF. DNA for the CDR3: TGTGCCAGCACCCTCCGTCCGGGGCAGTCCCACTATGGCTACACCTTC. The full variable domain, with the rest looked up from reference TRBV7-2 and TRBJ1-2, is GAGVSQSPSNKVTEKGKDVELRCDPISGHTALYWYRQSLGQGLEFLIYFQGNSAPDKSGLPSDRFSAERTGGSVSTLTIQRTQQEDSAVYLCASTLRPGQSHYGYTFGSGTRLTVV.

V gene TRBV19 combines with J gene TRBJ2-1; 9 bases are shared with TRBD2. The CDR3 sequence is 16 residues long. The ends lost 3 bases at V and 7 bases at J; junction bases unmatched: 10. Per germline, CDR1 LNHDA and CDR2 SQIVND (reference sequence). The CDR3 protein is CASSISGSGLWNEQFF. The CDR3, as DNA: TGTGCCAGTAGTATTAGCGGGAGTGGGTTATGGAATGAGCAGTTCTTC.

The rearrangement joins TRBV7-8 to TRBJ2-1; 12 bases match TRBD2. Trimming at V came to 5 bases and at J to 4 bases, leaving 9 bases not matched to a gene. This CDR3 is built from 17 residues. Germline V CDR1 and CDR2: SGHVS, FQNEAQ. The chain's CDR3 is CASSLGLAGGFYNEQFF. The CDR3, as DNA: TGTGCCAGCAGCCTGGGACTAGCGGGCGGGTTTTACAATGAGCAGTTCTTC.

The chain has TRBV6-5 and TRBJ1-2, with D unclear. CDR1 is MNHEY, CDR2 SVGAGI, per germline. The CDR3 totals 14 residues. Trimming stripped 6 bases from V and 0 bases from J, with 11 bases between. CDR3 sequence: CASSHPATNYGYTF. The CDR3 bases are TGTGCCAGCAGCCACCCCGCCACTAACTATGGCTACACCTTC.

The rearrangement joins TRBV30 to TRBJ1-2; D gene unclear. CDR3 size: 12 residues. CDR1 is GTSNPN and CDR2 is SVGIG in the germline V gene (reference sequence). The V gene lost 1 base and the J gene lost 1 base, with 4 bases spanning the gap. Written as DNA, the CDR3 is TGTGCCTGGAGTGCGAATAACTATGGCTACACCTTC. This encodes CAWSANNYGYTF.

The chain is built from TRBV5-1 and TRBJ2-7, with D tentatively TRBD2 (6 bases). The CDR3 runs to 17 residues. Trimming pared 6 bases from V and 1 base from J, leaving 23 bases between. Per germline, CDR1 SGHRS and CDR2 YFSETQ. This CDR3 is CASTPDRAGPGSYEQYF. CDR3 nucleotide sequence: TGCGCCAGCACCCCCGACCGCGCGGGACCTGGATCCTACGAGCAGTACTTC.

This sequence joins TRBV11-3 and TRBJ2-3, with a possible D match to TRBD2 (5 bases). Germline CDR1 is SGHNT and CDR2 is YENEEA. The CDR3 length is 14 residues. The V gene lost 6 bases and the J gene lost 4 bases, with 14 bases spanning the gap. DNA for the CDR3: TGTGCCAGCAGTCTAAGGGAGCGGTCAGATACGCAGTATTTT. Encoded protein: CASSLRERSDTQYF.

This clone was counted once. The V gene is TRBV11-2, the J gene TRBJ2-3; the match to TRBD2 covers 9 bases. Losses at the gene ends were 5 bases for V and 2 bases for J; bases not matched to a gene: 11. The CDR3 spans 17 residues. Germline values: CDR1 SGHAT, CDR2 FQNNGV. In DNA, the CDR3 is TGTGCCAGCAGCCTAAACGTAGCGGGAGCATCCACAGATACGCAGTATTTT. It codes for CASSLNVAGASTDTQYF.

Only one count was recorded for this clone. The chain uses TRBV4-1 and TRBJ1-5, with D uncertain. The V end lost 2 bases, the J end lost 0 bases, and 11 bases lay between the germline ends. CDR1 is MGHRA and CDR2 is YSYEKL in the germline V gene. The length of the CDR3 is 16 residues. CDR3 sequence: CASSQLFRPSNQPQHF. The CDR3 DNA reads TGCGCCAGCAGCCAACTTTTTAGGCCTAGCAATCAGCCCCAGCATTTT.

This chain connects TRBV6-5 to TRBJ2-7; D unresolved. In germline, CDR1 is MNHEY, CDR2 SVGAGI. V was shortened by 5 bases and J by 0 bases, with 8 bases between the two germline ends. This CDR3 spans 13 amino acids. The CDR3 is CASSPRGSYEQYF. As DNA, the CDR3 is TGTGCCAGCAGTCCCCGAGGCTCCTACGAGCAGTACTTC.

The table lists this clone with a count of one. The chain recombines TRBV9 with TRBJ2-1; 10 nucleotides agree with TRBD1. J was trimmed by 6 bases and V by 0 bases; bases with no gene match: 3. CDR1 SGDLS and CDR2 YYNGEE come from the germline V gene. CDR3 size: 15 residues. The CDR3 spells CASSVEGTGANEQFF. CDR3 in DNA: TGTGCCAGCAGCGTAGAGGGGACAGGGGCCAATGAGCAGTTCTTC.

The V call is TRBV30, the J call TRBJ1-5; no reliable D call. The germline gives CDR1 GTSNPN, CDR2 SVGIG (reference sequence). With 0 bases removed from V and 9 bases from J, the gap between germline ends came to 9 bases. CDR3 length: 12 residues. The CDR3 loop reads CAWSVPPMPQHF. The CDR3 nucleotides read TGTGCCTGGAGTGTCCCCCCCATGCCCCAGCATTTT.

The chain has TRBV7-9 and TRBJ1-2; weak D call: TRBD1 (6 bases). Trimming stripped 1 base from V and 1 base from J, with 10 bases between. The V gene's germline CDR1 is SEHNR and CDR2 FQNEAQ (reference sequence). This CDR3 comprises 15 residues. The DNA for the CDR3 is TGTGCCAGCAGCTTAGACAGGGCTTTTAACTATGGCTACACCTTC. Translation: CASSLDRAFNYGYTF.

The chain employs TRBV30 and TRBJ1-4, with 9 positions matching TRBD1. The J segment lost 7 bases and the V segment lost 1 base, leaving 4 bases of the junction unmatched. Germline V gene data show CDR1 as GTSNPN and CDR2 as SVGIG (reference sequence). This CDR3 comprises 14 residues. CDR3 loop: CAWSGGTGSEKLFF. The DNA of the CDR3 is TGTGCCTGGAGTGGGGGGACAGGGAGTGAAAAACTGTTTTTT. The whole variable domain, filled in from reference TRBV30 and TRBJ1-4, reads SQTIHQWPATLVQPVGSPLSLECTVEGTSNPNLYWYRQAAGRGLQLLFYSVGIGQISSEVPQNLSASRPQDRQFILSSKKLLLSDSGFYLCAWSGGTGSEKLFFGSGTQLSVL.

The chain employs TRBV2 and TRBJ2-1, with D tentatively TRBD1 (5 bases). The CDR3 has 13 residues. CDR1 and CDR2 from the germline V gene are SNHLY and FYNNEI. V shed 6 bases and J shed 5 bases, with 11 bases lying between them. CDR3 residues: CASSDDSHNEQFF. The CDR3 DNA is TGTGCCAGCAGCGACGACAGTCACAATGAGCAGTTCTTC.

The rearrangement links TRBV10-2 to TRBJ1-3, with D unresolved. V lost 3 bases and J lost 0, with 9 bases in between. Per the germline V gene, CDR1 is WSHSY and CDR2 is SAAADI. This CDR3 has 15 amino acids. This CDR3 is CASSERRSSGNTIYF. CDR3 DNA: TGCGCCAGCAGTGAAAGGCGTAGCTCTGGAAACACCATATATTTT.

The V call is TRBV18, the J call TRBJ1-1, with a tentative D call TRBD1 (5 bases). The germline CDR1 and CDR2 sequences are KGHSH and LQKENI. The CDR3 sequence is 12 residues long. The ends were cut back, 4 bases at V and 6 bases at J, with 9 bases in the middle. DNA for the CDR3: TGTGCCAGCTCACGGGGCCTATCTGAAGCTTTCTTT. Translated, it gives CASSRGLSEAFF.

This rearrangement joins TRBV30 to TRBJ2-1; D is possibly TRBD1 (7 bases). The CDR3 extends over 13 amino acids. V was clipped by 7 bases and J by 3 bases, with 13 bases between them. CDR1 and CDR2 from the germline V gene are GTSNPN and SVGIG (reference sequence). As DNA, the CDR3 is TGTGCCTCTCAGGGGGGAGGCTACAATGAGCAGTTCTTC. Its translation: CASQGGGYNEQFF.

In this sample, this clone turned up once. The chain has TRBV27 and TRBJ2-7; tentative D call: TRBD1 (6 bases). The CDR3 runs to 14 residues. V dropped 4 bases and J dropped 6 bases, with 16 bases sitting between them. CDR1 is MNHEY and CDR2 is SMNVEV in the germline V gene (reference sequence). This chain's CDR3 is CASSSLQGGSEQYF. The CDR3 DNA reads TGTGCCAGCAGTTCCCTACAGGGTGGGTCCGAGCAGTACTTC.

The chain employs TRBV6-5 and TRBJ2-7; TRBD1 or TRBD2 may be the D gene (5 bases each). The CDR3 is 14 residues long. Germline CDR1 MNHEY, CDR2 SVGAGI. The V end lost 6 bases, the J end lost 3 bases, and 15 bases lay between the germline ends. The DNA for the CDR3 is TGTGCCAGCAGGCCCTTTACTGGGGGCTACGAGCAGTACTTC. Protein product: CASRPFTGGYEQYF.

V is TRBV5-5 and J is TRBJ1-1, with D unresolved. The germline gives CDR1 SGHKS, CDR2 YYEKEE (reference sequence). The ends were cut back, 2 bases at V and 8 bases at J, with 13 bases in the middle. The CDR3 is made up of 13 amino acids. This CDR3 reads CASSFAGVTEAFF. The CDR3 nucleotides read TGTGCCAGCAGCTTCGCCGGGGTAACGGAAGCTTTCTTT.

This sequence joins TRBV6-5 and TRBJ2-3, with 9 bases identical to TRBD2. The CDR3 is 13 residues long. The trim removed 8 bases at V and 1 base at J, leaving 1 base unmatched. Per germline, CDR1 MNHEY and CDR2 SVGAGI. CDR3 DNA sequence: TGTGCCAGCGGCGGGAGGGGCACAGATACGCAGTATTTT. This translates into CASGGRGTDTQYF.

CDR3 loop: CASSPPGLPYEQYF. As DNA, the CDR3 is TGTGCCAGCAGCCCACCGGGACTACCTTACGAGCAGTACTTC. The rearrangement joins TRBV13 to TRBJ2-7; 7 nucleotides match TRBD2. The V and J ends lost 5 bases and 4 bases, in that order; junction bases with no gene match: 8. Per germline, CDR1 PRHDT and CDR2 FYEKMQ (reference sequence). The CDR3 length is 14 residues.

V gene TRBV4-1 combines with J gene TRBJ1-2, with a weak D call TRBD1 (5 bases). The CDR3 totals 16 residues. V lost 0 bases and J 2 bases, leaving 13 bases between the germline ends. The germline V gene encodes CDR1 MGHRA and CDR2 YSYEKL. The CDR3, as DNA: TGCGCCAGCAGCCAAGATGCGGCGGGGGGGAACTATGGCTACACCTTC. This encodes CASSQDAAGGNYGYTF.

The CDR3 loop reads CASSYSGGRAYEQYF. Here the CDR3 DNA reads TGTGCCAGCAGTTACTCGGGCGGGAGGGCGTACGAGCAGTACTTC. This rearrangement joins TRBV6-5 to TRBJ2-7; 9 bases are a match to TRBD2. Germline lookup yields CDR1 MNHEY and CDR2 SVGAGI. The CDR3 loop spans 15 amino acids. Trimming removed 0 bases from V and 4 bases from J; junction bases left unmatched: 4.

This chain uses TRBV3-1 (or the pseudogene TRBV3-2) with TRBJ1-4, with 9 bases aligning to TRBD1. The end of the DNA is better explained by TRBJ2-2, so the J call may be wrong. Germline CDR1 is LGHDT and CDR2 is YNNKEL (reference sequence). CDR3 length: 15 residues. CDR3 region: CASSRTGQGAAELFF. The CDR3 region has the DNA TGTGCCAGCAGCCGAACGGGACAGGGCGCCGCGGAGCTGTTTTTT.

This chain connects TRBV6-2 or TRBV6-3 to TRBJ1-1; no definite D call. Germline V gives CDR1 MNHEY, CDR2 SVGEGT. V gave up 0 bases and J gave up 1 base, with 3 bases separating them. This CDR3 region has 13 residues. The CDR3 DNA follows: TGTGCCAGCAGTTACTCGCGGAACACTGAAGCTTTCTTT. It yields the protein CASSYSRNTEAFF.